These T cell receptor beta chains were read from a single sample in a study of OX40 agonist ivuxolimab in advanced cancers. TCRdb's copy holds only in-frame clones and misses some; the assay was immunoSEQ multiplex PCR. Altogether approximately 69,000 clones are present, around 87% being singletons, with the ten largest covering about 10%. The sequences come from CD4+ or CD8+ T cells sorted from blood, collected in a trial of the OX40 agonist ivuxolimab. The receptors were sampled from an adult with an advanced solid tumor such as melanoma, head and neck, liver or kidney cancer. The CDR3 runs from the conserved cysteine through the conserved F or W. The D gene is left open where the match is weak. Clone size appears in some rows only: once, few, many, or a class for an expanded clone.

CDR3 length	clone size	V gene	D gene	J gene	CDR3 DNA	CDR3 protein
13	-	TRBV11-2	-	TRBJ2-1	TGTGCCAGCAGCTTAACCCCGGCGGGTGAGCAGTTCTTC	CASSLTPAGEQFF
12	-	TRBV10-1	-	TRBJ2-7	TGCGCCGGACGGGACCTACGCTACGAGCAGTACTTC	CAGRDLRYEQYF
22	-	TRBV12-2	-	TRBJ1-5	TGTGCAAGTCGCTTAGCGGACTTCGTGAGGACAGGGAGGGGTTATAGCAATCAGCCCCAGCATTTT	CASRLADFVRTGRGYSNQPQHF
16	-	TRBV7-8	-	TRBJ2-7	TGTGCCAGCAGCTTACCCCGGGCAGGACAATCCTACGAGCAGTACTTC	CASSLPRAGQSYEQYF
15	once	TRBV28	TRBD2	TRBJ2-2	TGTGCCAGCAGTTTAAGCGGGAGGAAAACCGGGGAGCTGTTTTTT	CASSLSGRKTGELFF
15	-	TRBV27	-	TRBJ2-1	TGTGCCAGCCGAGCGGAAACTAGCTCCTACAATGAGCAGTTCTTC	CASRAETSSYNEQFF
15	-	TRBV27	TRBD2	TRBJ2-2	TGTGCCAGCAGTTTGGTCCGGGGGGTGGGCGGGGAGCTGTTTTTT	CASSLVRGVGGELFF
14	-	TRBV7-2	-	TRBJ2-7	TGTGCCAGCAGCTTAATCGCAGGGCCCTACGAGCAGTACTTC	CASSLIAGPYEQYF
15	-	TRBV27	TRBD2	TRBJ2-6	TGTGCCAGCAGTTCAGGGAGGGCTGGGGCCAACGTCCTGACTTTC	CASSSGRAGANVLTF
14	once	TRBV4-1	-	TRBJ2-3	TGCGCCAGCAGCCAAGATCCGGACTCCGACACGCAGTATTTT	CASSQDPDSDTQYF
14	-	TRBV25-1	TRBD1	TRBJ2-3	TGTGCCAGCAGTACGACAGGGAACGGAGATACGCAGTATTTT	CASSTTGNGDTQYF
14	once	TRBV18	TRBD1	TRBJ2-7	TGTGCCAGCTCGGCGGGACAGGTAGGCTACGAGCAGTACTTC	CASSAGQVGYEQYF
14	-	TRBV19	TRBD1	TRBJ1-1	TGTGCCAGTAGTAACAGGGGGGTATACACTGAAGCTTTCTTT	CASSNRGVYTEAFF
15	-	TRBV7-8	TRBD2	TRBJ2-2	TGTGCCAGCAGCCATACTAGCGTGAACACCGGGGAGCTGTTTTTT	CASSHTSVNTGELFF
15	-	TRBV7-2	-	TRBJ2-2	TGTGCCAGCAGCTATGGCCAGCGTGGCACCGGGGAGCTGTTTTTT	CASSYGQRGTGELFF
13	-	TRBV10-3	TRBD1	TRBJ2-1	TGTGCCAGCACCTCGGACAGGGGTAATGAGCAGTTCTTC	CASTSDRGNEQFF
16	-	TRBV7-8	TRBD1	TRBJ2-3	TGTGCCAGCAGCGGACGGACAGGGGACCCAACAGATACGCAGTATTTT	CASSGRTGDPTDTQYF
11	-	TRBV20-1	-	TRBJ2-5	TGCAGTGCTAGAAGCCAGCAGACCCAGTACTTC	CSARSQQTQYF
13	-	TRBV5-4	-	TRBJ1-2	TGTGCCAGCAGCTTGGACAGGGTTTACGGCTACACCTTC	CASSLDRVYGYTF
17	-	TRBV4-3	TRBD1	TRBJ2-4	TGCGCCAGCAGCCACTCTCTCCCCCGACAGGGGGCGAACATTCAGTACTTC	CASSHSLPRQGANIQYF
18	once	TRBV15	TRBD2	TRBJ2-5	TGTGCCACCAGCAGATTTCGACTAGCGGGAACCTTAAAGGAGACCCAGTACTTC	CATSRFRLAGTLKETQYF
13	-	TRBV18	-	TRBJ1-4	TGTGCCAGCTCAGGGCAGAAGGGGGAAAAACTGTTTTTT	CASSGQKGEKLFF
16	-	TRBV28	TRBD1	TRBJ2-7	TGTGCCAGCAGTTTAATGCCGGGACAGCGTACCTACGAGCAGTACTTC	CASSLMPGQRTYEQYF
15	-	TRBV5-8	-	TRBJ2-3	TGTGCCAGCAGCTTGAAAACCGACCCCACAGATACGCAGTATTTT	CASSLKTDPTDTQYF
13	-	TRBV7-2	-	TRBJ1-2	TGTGCCAGCAGCTTACTGGGAGGCTATGGCTACACCTTC	CASSLLGGYGYTF
15	-	TRBV2	-	TRBJ2-3	TGTGCCAGCAGCCGCCGGGGGGACAACACAGATACGCAGTATTTT	CASSRRGDNTDTQYF
15	-	TRBV19	-	TRBJ2-2	TGTGCCAGTAGTAAGGGAAGAGGGGGAGCCGGGGAGCTGTTTTTT	CASSKGRGGAGELFF
13	-	TRBV4-3	-	TRBJ1-5	TGCGCCAGCAGCCGGGGGCTGGAACAGCCCCAGCATTTT	CASSRGLEQPQHF
14	-	TRBV28	-	TRBJ1-1	TGTGCCAGCAGCTACGGACAGAGGACGACTGAAGCTTTCTTT	CASSYGQRTTEAFF
14	-	TRBV4-2	-	TRBJ2-5	TGTGCCAGCAGCCAAGTGGGCAGGGAAGAGACCCAGTACTTC	CASSQVGREETQYF
16	-	TRBV18	-	TRBJ2-1	TGTGCCAGCTCACCAATCGACAGGCTCGCCTACAATGAGCAGTTCTTC	CASSPIDRLAYNEQFF
15	-	TRBV30	TRBD2	TRBJ2-5	TGTGCCTGGGGGACTAGCTATTTCAGCCAAGAGACCCAGTACTTC	CAWGTSYFSQETQYF
13	-	TRBV27	-	TRBJ2-5	TGTGCCAGCAGTTTACGAGGGTGGGAGACCCAGTACTTC	CASSLRGWETQYF
17	once	TRBV7-9	TRBD2	TRBJ2-7	TGTGCCAGCAGCCATTTGGAGCGGGCTAGCGGGATTTACGAGCAGTACTTC	CASSHLERASGIYEQYF
14	-	TRBV2	-	TRBJ1-2	TGTGCCAGCAGTGAACTGGGGGGGACAAAGGGCTACACCTTC	CASSELGGTKGYTF
15	-	TRBV4-1	TRBD2	TRBJ2-2	TGCGCCAGCAGCCAAGAGCGGGAGTCGTCCGGGGAGCTGTTTTTT	CASSQERESSGELFF
13	-	TRBV5-1	-	TRBJ2-1	TGCGCCAGCAGCTTTGGGCCATACAATGAGCAGTTCTTC	CASSFGPYNEQFF
12	-	TRBV5-1	-	TRBJ2-3	TGCGCCAGCAGCTTGGCCTCAGATACGCAGTATTTT	CASSLASDTQYF
14	-	TRBV30	TRBD2	TRBJ2-3	TGTGCCTGGAGTGAAGCGGGAGTAATAGATACGCAGTATTTT	CAWSEAGVIDTQYF
14	-	TRBV14	-	TRBJ2-5	TGTGCCAGCAGCCAACCCGGGACCTCAGGGTACCAGTACTTC	CASSQPGTSGYQYF
14	few	TRBV11-3	TRBD2	TRBJ2-1	TGTGCCAGCAGCCTAAGCGGGAGGGACAATGAGCAGTTCTTC	CASSLSGRDNEQFF
14	-	TRBV28	-	TRBJ1-2	TGTGCCAGCAGTATTCAAGCAGGGTACTATGGCTACACCTTC	CASSIQAGYYGYTF
13	-	TRBV11-2	TRBD1	TRBJ1-1	TGTGCCAGCAGGAGACAGGGGAACACTGAAGCTTTCTTT	CASRRQGNTEAFF
16	-	TRBV28	-	TRBJ1-2	TGTGCCAGCTCTCCCCTCGGTGGGGATACTAACTATGGCTACACCTTC	CASSPLGGDTNYGYTF
16	-	TRBV30	-	TRBJ1-5	TGTGCCTGGAGTTTGGGTTTGAGGGATAGCAATCAGCCCCAGCATTTT	CAWSLGLRDSNQPQHF
17	-	TRBV19	TRBD1	TRBJ1-3	TGTGCCAGTAGTACCGGGAAGACAGGGGGCCTTGGAAACACCATATATTTT	CASSTGKTGGLGNTIYF
16	-	TRBV6-4	-	TRBJ1-6	TGTGCCAGCAGAAAAAACAGGTTAGGTTTTGGTTCACCCCTCCACTTT	CASRKNRLGFGSPLHF
14	-	TRBV5-1	TRBD1	TRBJ1-1	TGCGCCAGCAGCTTATCGACAGGGTGGGTTCGAGCTTTCTTT	CASSLSTGWVRAFF
14	-	TRBV5-1	TRBD1	TRBJ2-2	TGCGCCAGCAGCGCCTACAGGGGATCCGGGGAGCTGTTTTTT	CASSAYRGSGELFF
16	-	TRBV10-2	TRBD1	TRBJ2-3	TGCGCCAGCAGTGATAGGCAGGGGGCGCGAGGAGATACGCAGTATTTT	CASSDRQGARGDTQYF